This T cell receptor (beta chain) was recorded in a study of blood T cell repertoires in COVID-19 (dated by TCRdb to about 2020). Background on the whole study: Collaborator samples came from the United States, Italy and Spain and covered acute and convalescent phases of COVID-19. The prospective study material was composed of cDNA or gDNA derived from T cells, B-cell-depleted T cells, or PBMCs. Subjects who had been exposed to COVID-19, were actively infected with it, or had recovered from it provided the deeply sampled blood TCRbeta repertoires that made up the dataset. A freely available public database, intended as a resource for researchers studying the immune response to SARS-CoV-2, is where the repertoires were released. Samples came from the ongoing ImmuneRACE study (first 160 participants) plus 1,254 subjects from 6 global collaborators. Sample metadata almost always included a de-identified subject ID, COVID-19 status, age in years and sex. Where available, HLA class I and class II types were obtained from metadata supplied by the sample provider rather than from assay-based typing.

TCRbeta CDR3 regions were amplified from genomic DNA using the immunoSEQ Assay, a bias-controlled multiplex PCR. The source study handled its data this way. Within the assay, amplification of reference gene primers was used to estimate how many nucleated cells each sample contained. Sequence reads were collapsed and filtered to measure the absolute abundance of every unique TCRbeta CDR3 rearrangement. For each sample, productive Simpson clonality was calculated as the square root of Simpson's diversity index over productive rearrangements. Here the immuneACCESS table is served through TCRdb, limited to in-frame sequences with V and J called. Missing clones are a known gap in these copies; in checked studies unresolved V genes cover under half, and the rest lacks a known reason. V and J calls and clone size follow that table, whereas D and trimming were derived from the DNA. This sample gives fewer than 200,000 clones in total; roughly 80% of them show up just once. The ten largest clones capture 2.5% to 3% of the sample.

According to the germline V gene, CDR1 reads ENHRY and CDR2 reads SYGVKD. The CDR3 starts with the cysteine, ends with the phenylalanine, and has 14 residues. The kept DNA is CDR3 alone, 42 bases in frame from the first base. At the junction V is shortened by 6 bases and J by 6 bases; bases outside the gene matches: 3. This clone was seen a few times. The antigen it binds to is not known. Base qualities are missing; no much larger clone stands one base away. Results the study describes overall, beyond this receptor: The amount of clinical and demographic metadata varied by source and participant and was provided uncurated.

Each collaborating institution followed its own protocols to collect whole blood in K2EDTA tubes. For TCRbeta analysis, collaborators shipped samples in one of three forms: frozen whole blood, isolated PBMCs, or DNA extracted from either of those sample types. The sequenced sample consisted of peripheral blood. This chain is built from TRBV10-3 and TRBJ2-2; 11 junctional bases match TRBD2. The origin of this receptor is a man between 65 and 85 years old with acute or convalescent COVID-19. The CDR3 has the sequence CAISGLAGAGELFF. The sequenced DNA is TGTGCCATCAGCGGACTAGCGGGCGCCGGGGAGCTGTTTTTT.